This TCR beta chain comes out of a study of regulatory T cells in long-lasting Graves disease. Study results and caveats: TRBV28, TRBJ1-2 and TRBJ2-5 emerged as the favored segments in persistent disease.

CDR3 size: 16 residues. Between the trimmed V and J ends, which lost 1 base and 2 bases, there was a span of 15 bases. HTBI primers from iRepertoire and Arm-PCR of CDR3 regions yielded the TCR beta libraries. Per the original data handling: Gene usage covered 62 TRBV and 14 to 15 TRBJ segments. TCRdb ran MiXCR on the multiplex PCR reads and lists one entry per CDR3 protein. The V and J calls and clone size are TCRdb's, not the authors'. The sample records 650,000 to 700,000 distinct CDR3 sequences, 25% to 35% being singletons. A few counts support this clonotype. What it binds is unknown. Sample time point: persistent/refractory GD, antithyroid drugs over 5 years with positive TRAb. From RNA extracted from PBMCs, the TCR library was made.

The clonotype was recovered from a female donor with Graves disease. This chain connects TRBV12-3 or TRBV12-4 to TRBJ2-7; TRBD2 might be the D (5 bases). The specimen was peripheral blood mononuclear cells (PBMCs), collected when the disease was refractory, from a patient treated with antithyroid drugs. CDR3 region: CASSLEAGLLAYEQYF. In nucleotides, the CDR3 is TGTGCCAGCAGTTTAGAGGCGGGCCTCCTCGCCTACGAGCAGTACTTC.